These T cell receptor beta chains were read from a single sample in a study of T cell responses to AZD1222 COVID-19 vaccine. Measured with immunoSEQ multiplex PCR; TCRdb has only the in-frame clones, and not every one. The profile shows 150,000 to 200,000 clones, approximately 88% of them singletons. This material consisted of peripheral blood, taken on day 0 of AZD1222 vaccination. The receptors originated from an adult in good health. The CDR3 runs from the conserved cysteine through the conserved F or W. D genes are given only for firm matches. Expanded clones get a size class; other rows say once, few or many, or leave the size out.

d_call	clone_size	v_call	j_call	cdr3_nt	cdr3_aa
TRBD1	.	TRBV11-2	TRBJ1-2	TGTGCCAGCAGCTCGACCTCGACAGGGGGGAATGGCTACACCTTC	CASSSTSTGGNGYTF
.	.	TRBV5-4	TRBJ2-3	TGTGCCAGCAGCCCGAATATCGGGGCCGGCACAGATACGCAGTATTTT	CASSPNIGAGTDTQYF
.	.	TRBV6-5	TRBJ1-6	TGTGCCAGCAGTTCCGGGGAGAGTTCACCCCTCCACTTT	CASSSGESSPLHF
.	.	TRBV11-1	TRBJ2-3	TGTGCCAGCAGCTTAGCGGGAGGAAGCACAGATACGCAGTATTTT	CASSLAGGSTDTQYF
TRBD1	.	TRBV7-6	TRBJ2-7	TGTGCCAGCAGCTTAGCAGGGGGCGTCTACGAGCAGTACTTC	CASSLAGGVYEQYF
TRBD1	once	TRBV4-2	TRBJ2-1	TGTGCCAGCAGCCCACAGGGGGCGCGAGACAATGAGCAGTTCTTC	CASSPQGARDNEQFF
.	.	TRBV18	TRBJ2-7	TGTGCCAGCTCGCTAAACAGGAACTACGAGCAGTACTTC	CASSLNRNYEQYF
TRBD2	.	TRBV4-2	TRBJ2-5	TGTGCCAGCAGCCCGAATAACGGGGGGGCTAGCGAGACCCAGTACTTC	CASSPNNGGASETQYF
.	.	TRBV2	TRBJ1-1	TGTGCCAGCGCGGGACTCCGGACCAAGAACACTGAAGCTTTCTTT	CASAGLRTKNTEAFF
.	.	TRBV28	TRBJ1-5	TGTGCCAGCAGTTCCCGGGACGGGAGTTTGGGTCAGCCCCAGCATTTT	CASSSRDGSLGQPQHF
.	.	TRBV5-4	TRBJ1-3	TGTGCCAGCAGCTTGATTGGGTCCGGAAACACCATATATTTT	CASSLIGSGNTIYF
TRBD1	few	TRBV11-3	TRBJ2-7	TGTGCCAGCGGTCCCGGGACAGGCTACGAGCAGTACTTC	CASGPGTGYEQYF
TRBD1	.	TRBV6-1	TRBJ1-5	TGTGCCAGCAGTGAAGGGGTAGGGGGCGATCAGCCCCAGCATTTT	CASSEGVGGDQPQHF
.	.	TRBV5-6	TRBJ1-2	TGTGCCAGCAGCTTAGCAGGGCGGCTCACCTTC	CASSLAGRLTF
.	.	TRBV7-6	TRBJ2-1	TGTGCCAGCAGCTTGCTAGGGGCTAGCTCCTACAATGAGCAGTTCTTC	CASSLLGASSYNEQFF
.	few	TRBV27	TRBJ2-1	TGTGCCAGCAGTTTATGGCTAGCAGCTAATGAGCAGTTCTTC	CASSLWLAANEQFF
.	.	TRBV10-1	TRBJ1-1	TGCGCCAGCAGTAAGTCGAACACTGAAGCTTTCTTT	CASSKSNTEAFF
.	once	TRBV5-1	TRBJ2-1	TGCGCCAGCAGCTTGGGGGGACTCTCCAATGAGCAGTTCTTC	CASSLGGLSNEQFF
TRBD1	few	TRBV7-9	TRBJ1-4	TGTGCCAGCAGCTTGACAGGGATCGGTGAAAAACTGTTTTTT	CASSLTGIGEKLFF
.	.	TRBV3-1/TRBV3-2	TRBJ2-1	TGTGCCAGCAGCCAAGAGACCGGGAGCTCCTACAATGAGCAGTTCTTC	CASSQETGSSYNEQFF
.	.	TRBV2	TRBJ1-5	TGTGCCAGCAGTGATGGGGCAGGGCAAAATCAGCCCCAGCATTTT	CASSDGAGQNQPQHF
TRBD1	.	TRBV5-1	TRBJ2-5	TGCGCCAGCAATGGGGCAGGGGGCCAAGAGACCCAGTACTTC	CASNGAGGQETQYF
TRBD2	.	TRBV6-5	TRBJ2-1	TGTGCCAGCAGTTCGGTAGCGGGGCGGGAGCAGTTCTTC	CASSSVAGREQFF
.	.	TRBV23-1	TRBJ1-3	TGCGCCAGCAACACCGGGACACCGAGCTCTGGAAACACCATATATTTT	CASNTGTPSSGNTIYF
.	.	TRBV30	TRBJ2-5	TGTGCCTGGAGTGTACCCCTCGGGACCCAGTACTTC	CAWSVPLGTQYF
.	once	TRBV7-9	TRBJ1-5	TGTGCCAGCAGCCCCCCGGGGACGAGCAATCAGCCCCAGCATTTT	CASSPPGTSNQPQHF
.	once	TRBV5-4	TRBJ1-2	TGTGCCAGCAGATCAGACTCCCAGGCGCTCCTCTATGGCTACACCTTC	CASRSDSQALLYGYTF
TRBD1	.	TRBV27	TRBJ1-1	TGTGCCAGCAGTTTAGGGACAGGGGGCACTGAAGCTTTCTTT	CASSLGTGGTEAFF
TRBD2	.	TRBV6-2/TRBV6-3	TRBJ2-2	TGTGCCAGCAGTTCCCCACTAGCGGGAGTGGGAAACACCGGGGAGCTGTTTTTT	CASSSPLAGVGNTGELFF
.	.	TRBV7-7	TRBJ2-1	TGTGCTAGCAGCTTAGACGCCGGGACATCCGAGCAGTTCTTC	CASSLDAGTSEQFF
.	.	TRBV5-8	TRBJ1-4	TGTGCCAGCAGCTTGGGCCGGAGGGGTGAAAAACTGTTTTTT	CASSLGRRGEKLFF
TRBD1	.	TRBV27	TRBJ2-7	TGTGCCAGCAGGGGGCCGGGACAGGGTACCTACGAGCAGTACTTC	CASRGPGQGTYEQYF
TRBD1	.	TRBV5-4	TRBJ2-3	TGTGCCAGCAGTCTACAGGGGTATAGCACAGATACGCAGTATTTT	CASSLQGYSTDTQYF
.	.	TRBV24-1	TRBJ1-4	.	CATRGTGGLKNCFF
.	.	TRBV27	TRBJ2-3	TGTGCCAGCAGGACGACGGGAGCTCATACGCAGTATTTT	CASRTTGAHTQYF
.	.	TRBV2	TRBJ2-2	TGTGCCAGCAGTGTTGAGCCTGGGGAGCTGTTTTTT	CASSVEPGELFF
TRBD2	.	TRBV24-1	TRBJ2-1	TGTGCCACCAGTGTCGGCGGGAGTATGAATGAGCAGTTCTTC	CATSVGGSMNEQFF
.	.	TRBV15	TRBJ2-2	TGTGCCACCAGCGGAGGGGGCGCGGGCACCGGGGAGCTGTTTTTT	CATSGGGAGTGELFF
.	.	TRBV15	TRBJ2-1	TGTGCCACCAGCTTTGAGGCCACCTCCTACAATGAGCAGTTCTTC	CATSFEATSYNEQFF
.	.	TRBV24-1	TRBJ2-2	TGTGCCACCAGCGGAGGCCCGGACCGGAACACCGGGGAGCTGTTTTTT	CATSGGPDRNTGELFF
.	.	TRBV9	TRBJ2-3	TGTGCCAGCAGCGTAGGAGGGAGCACAGATACGCAGTATTTT	CASSVGGSTDTQYF
.	.	TRBV5-4	TRBJ2-1	TGTGCCAGCAGCTTGGTTCCCCCCGGGGGCCAGACTAACTACAATGAGCAGTTCTTC	CASSLVPPGGQTNYNEQFF
.	.	TRBV30	TRBJ1-2	TGTGCCTGGAGTGTAGTCCTCCTACAGGGCAGGCCATATGGCTACACCTTC	CAWSVVLLQGRPYGYTF